These 18 T cell receptor beta chains originate from one sample sequenced in a study of T cells in localized non-small cell lung cancer. Libraries were prepared by immunoSEQ multiplex PCR; TCRdb keeps only in-frame clonotypes and omits some of them. This table has around 4,100 clones, approximately 25% appearing once. The specimen comprised lung tumor tissue, sampled before any cancer treatment. Source of these receptors: a man aged 40 to 70 with stage II lung adenocarcinoma.

The chain recombines TRBV6-8 with TRBJ1-1; D perhaps matches TRBD1 (6 bases). Trimming removed 5 bases from V and 0 bases from J, with 13 bases in between. The CDR3 has 15 amino acids. Germline values: CDR1 MNHGY, CDR2 SAAAGT. CDR3 DNA sequence: TGTGCCAGCAGTCCGTACAGGGCCATGAACACTGAAGCTTTCTTT. Translation gives CASSPYRAMNTEAFF.

By its share, this clone is medium-sized. The V and J genes are TRBV11-3 and TRBJ2-2; a possible D gene is TRBD2 (6 bases). Trimming left V 5 bases short and J 0 bases short, with 13 bases between. The CDR3 spans 16 residues. Germline CDR1 and CDR2: SGHNT and YENEEA. Here the CDR3 reads CASSPYRGANTGELFF. The CDR3 DNA sequence: TGTGCCAGCAGCCCCTACCGCGGGGCGAACACCGGGGAGCTGTTTTTT.

The chain combines TRBV5-1 with TRBJ2-5; 16 bases align to TRBD2. Germline lookup yields CDR1 SGHRS and CDR2 YFSETQ. Trimming cost V 4 bases and J 7 bases; bases outside gene matches: 4. The CDR3 is made up of 15 amino acids. The DNA for the CDR3 is TGCGCCAGCAGCACCGGGACTAGCGGGGGGGCGACCCAGTACTTC. Translation gives CASSTGTSGGATQYF. Combining the CDR3 with reference TRBV5-1 and TRBJ2-5 gives the whole variable domain KAGVTQTPRYLIKTRGQQVTLSCSPISGHRSVSWYQQTPGQGLQFLFEYFSETQRNKGNFPGRFSGRQFSNSRSEMNVSTLELGDSALYLCASSTGTSGGATQYFGPGTRLLVL.

The V and J genes are TRBV30 and TRBJ2-6; D unclear. Germline V gives CDR1 GTSNPN, CDR2 SVGIG (reference sequence). V lost 5 bases and J lost 1, with 6 bases in between. The CDR3 loop spans 13 amino acids. In DNA, the CDR3 is TGTGCCTGGCAGATATCTGGGGCCAACGTCCTGACTTTC. Its protein product is CAWQISGANVLTF.

This clone is medium-sized within its sample. CDR3 sequence: CASSLGLAGYNEQFF. The CDR3 region has the DNA TGTGCCAGCAGCCTGGGACTAGCGGGCTACAATGAGCAGTTCTTC. The rearrangement joins TRBV11-3 to TRBJ2-1; TRBD2 agrees at 12 bases. CDR3 size: 15 residues. The V gene's germline CDR1 is SGHNT and CDR2 YENEEA. J lost 3 bases, V lost 5 bases, and 2 bases had no gene match.

The chain couples TRBV6-8 to TRBJ1-5; 7 bases match TRBD1. The CDR3 runs 16 residues. Germline-derived CDR1 and CDR2 are MNHGY and SAAAGT. V gave up 0 bases and J gave up 2 bases; unmatched junction bases: 4. The CDR3 spells CASSYSGGVGNQPQHF. The CDR3 DNA reads as TGTGCCAGCAGTTACTCAGGGGGCGTGGGCAATCAGCCCCAGCATTTT.

The V gene is TRBV6-8, the J gene TRBJ2-1; no clear D. This CDR3 spans 12 amino acids. The V and J ends lost 6 bases and 7 bases respectively, with 10 bases between them. Germline-derived CDR1 and CDR2 are MNHGY and SAAAGT. The CDR3 reads CASRTLLNEQFF. CDR3 nucleotide sequence: TGTGCCAGCAGAACCCTCTTAAATGAGCAGTTCTTC.

The chain employs TRBV29-1 and TRBJ2-1; TRBD2 is a possible D gene (6 bases). This CDR3 spans 13 amino acids. Germline V CDR1 and CDR2: SQVTM, ANQGSEA. Trimming stripped 5 bases from V and 7 bases from J, with 15 bases between. The CDR3 is CSVPNAGQNEQFF. The CDR3 DNA sequence: TGCAGCGTTCCAAATGCGGGGCAGAATGAGCAGTTCTTC.

The CDR3 sequence is CASSPLAGPETQYF. In DNA form, the CDR3 reads TGTGCCAGCAGTCCACTAGCGGGACCAGAGACCCAGTACTTC. The chain couples TRBV6-8 to TRBJ2-5, with 10 bases matching TRBD2. From germline, CDR1 is MNHGY and CDR2 SAAAGT. Losses at the gene ends were 5 bases for V and 4 bases for J; bases not matched to a gene: 4. The CDR3 contains 14 residues.

As DNA, the CDR3 is TGCGCCAGCAGCTTGGACGGCGAGGAAACGGCTGGCTACACCTTC. This translates into CASSLDGEETAGYTF. The rearrangement links TRBV5-1 to TRBJ1-2; D not certain. The V end lost 0 bases, the J end lost 7 bases, and 16 bases lay between the germline ends. CDR1 and CDR2 (germline): SGHRS, YFSETQ. The CDR3 contains 15 residues.

The chain uses TRBV9 and TRBJ1-1, with no clear D. This CDR3 has 14 amino acids. V dropped 4 bases and J dropped 6 bases, with 16 bases sitting between them. Germline CDR1 and CDR2: SGDLS and YYNGEE. Here the CDR3 reads CASSFGFEDAEAFF. As DNA, the CDR3 is TGTGCCAGCAGCTTCGGATTTGAGGACGCTGAAGCTTTCTTT.

Within the sample, this clone is medium-sized (0.01 to 0.1%). V is TRBV11-3 and J is TRBJ1-1; 7 nucleotides match TRBD1. This CDR3 comprises 14 residues. Germline V gene data show CDR1 as SGHNT and CDR2 as YENEEA. Trimming took 4 bases from V and 2 from J; bases not matched to a gene: 4. CDR3 in DNA: TGTGCCAGCAGCTACAGGGGAGGAAACACTGAAGCTTTCTTT. Translated, it gives CASSYRGGNTEAFF.

A single count supports this clone. The chain employs TRBV19 and TRBJ2-4; the D gene is possibly TRBD2 (7 bases). V lost 5 bases and J 8 bases, leaving 22 bases between the germline ends. Germline CDR1 reads LNHDA; CDR2 reads SQIVND (reference sequence). The CDR3 totals 16 residues. The CDR3: CASSSRGGFEGDIQYF. The CDR3 DNA reads as TGTGCCAGTAGTTCCCGCGGGGGTTTCGAGGGGGACATTCAGTACTTC.

The chain combines TRBV11-3 with TRBJ2-1; tentative D call: TRBD2 (7 bases). Trimming took 5 bases from V and 6 from J, leaving 14 bases between them. The length of the CDR3 is 14 residues. CDR1 is SGHNT and CDR2 is YENEEA in the germline V gene. In nucleotides, the CDR3 is TGTGCCAGCAGCCTTAGGGGGGGGCTCAATGAGCAGTTCTTC. Translated: CASSLRGGLNEQFF.

CDR3 nucleotide sequence: TGTGCCAGCAACAACCGGGACGGACTCTATGGCTACACCTTC. Protein product: CASNNRDGLYGYTF. V and J are TRBV7-6 and TRBJ1-2, with a weak D call TRBD1 (5 bases). Germline assignment: CDR1 SGHVS and CDR2 FNYEAQ. The V gene lost 7 bases and the J gene lost 4 bases, with 16 bases spanning the gap. There are 14 residues in the CDR3.

The chain links TRBV14 to TRBJ1-1; TRBD1 matches at 9 bases. Trimming removed 1 base from V and 11 bases from J; junction bases left unmatched: 14. The CDR3 is 16 amino acids. The germline V gene encodes CDR1 SGHDN and CDR2 FVKESK. The CDR3, as DNA: TGTGCCAGCAGCCAAGGTTCGGTTGGACAGGGGTTCGGTGCTTTCTTT. The encoded protein is CASSQGSVGQGFGAFF.

The V call is TRBV18, the J call TRBJ2-1, with D unresolved. V lost 3 bases, J lost 8 bases, and 8 bases lay in between. Germline V gene data show CDR1 as KGHSH and CDR2 as LQKENI. This CDR3 is 12 amino acids long. CDR3 DNA sequence: TGTGCCAGCTCACCCCTCGTGGATGAGCAGTTCTTC. Translated: CASSPLVDEQFF.

This clone was observed many times. V gene TRBV11-3 combines with J gene TRBJ2-5, with a tentative D call TRBD2 (6 bases). The V gene's germline CDR1 is SGHNT and CDR2 YENEEA. V was shortened by 4 bases and J by 2 bases, with 14 bases between the two germline ends. The CDR3 is made up of 15 amino acids. The CDR3 region is CASSYLGLLQETQYF. The DNA of the CDR3 is TGTGCCAGCAGCTATCTGGGACTCCTACAAGAGACCCAGTACTTC.